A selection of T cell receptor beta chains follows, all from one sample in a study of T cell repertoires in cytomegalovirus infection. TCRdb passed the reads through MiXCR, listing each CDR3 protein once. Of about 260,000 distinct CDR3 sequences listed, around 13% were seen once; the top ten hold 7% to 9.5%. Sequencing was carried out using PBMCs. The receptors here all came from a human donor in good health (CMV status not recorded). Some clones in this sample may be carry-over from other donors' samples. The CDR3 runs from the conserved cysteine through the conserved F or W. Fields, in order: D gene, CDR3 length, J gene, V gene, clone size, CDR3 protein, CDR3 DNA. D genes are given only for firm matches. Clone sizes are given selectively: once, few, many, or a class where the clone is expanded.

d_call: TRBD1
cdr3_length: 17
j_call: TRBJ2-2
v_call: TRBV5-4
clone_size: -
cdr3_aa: CASSPRQGLGDTGELFF
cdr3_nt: TGTGCCAGCAGCCCGAGACAGGGCCTCGGGGACACCGGGGAGCTGTTTTTT

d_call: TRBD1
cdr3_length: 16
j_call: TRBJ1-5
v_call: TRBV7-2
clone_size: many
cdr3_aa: CASSLGRGTSISPQHF
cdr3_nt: TGTGCCAGCAGCTTGGGCAGGGGGACTTCTATCAGCCCCCAGCATTTT

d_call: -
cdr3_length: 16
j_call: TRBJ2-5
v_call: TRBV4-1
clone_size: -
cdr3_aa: CASSQGYGASQETQYF
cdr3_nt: TGCGCCAGCAGCCAAGGGTATGGAGCGAGCCAAGAGACCCAGTACTTC

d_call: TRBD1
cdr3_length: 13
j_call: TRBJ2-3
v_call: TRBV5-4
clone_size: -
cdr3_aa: CASSSTGVDTQYF
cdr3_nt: TGTGCCAGCAGCTCAACAGGGGTCGATACGCAGTATTTT

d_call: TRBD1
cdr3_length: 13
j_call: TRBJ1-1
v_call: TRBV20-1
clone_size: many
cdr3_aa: CSASGTGVTEAFF
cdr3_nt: TGCAGTGCTAGCGGGACAGGGGTCACTGAAGCTTTCTTT

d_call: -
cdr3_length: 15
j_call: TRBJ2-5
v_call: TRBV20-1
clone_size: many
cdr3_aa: CSARDPWKGEETQYF
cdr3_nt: TGCAGTGCTAGAGATCCGTGGAAGGGAGAAGAGACCCAGTACTTC

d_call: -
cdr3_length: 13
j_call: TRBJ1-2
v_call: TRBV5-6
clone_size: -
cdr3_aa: CASSPQDVYGYTF
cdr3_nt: TGTGCCAGCAGCCCCCAGGACGTCTATGGCTACACCTTC

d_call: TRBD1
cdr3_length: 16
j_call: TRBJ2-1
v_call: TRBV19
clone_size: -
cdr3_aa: CASSPPGTGVYNEQFF
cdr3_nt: TGTGCCAGTAGTCCCCCCGGGACAGGGGTATACAATGAGCAGTTCTTC

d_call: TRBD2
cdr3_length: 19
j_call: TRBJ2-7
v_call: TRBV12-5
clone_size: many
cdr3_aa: CASGLPPGTSGLSSYEQYF
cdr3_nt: TGTGCTAGTGGTTTGCCCCCCGGGACTAGCGGGCTCAGCTCCTACGAGCAGTACTTC

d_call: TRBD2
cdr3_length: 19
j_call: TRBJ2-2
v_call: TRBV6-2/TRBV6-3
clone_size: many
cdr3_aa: CASSPSGTSTLLNTGELFF
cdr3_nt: TGTGCCAGCAGCCCCTCCGGGACTAGCACCCTTCTCAACACCGGGGAGCTGTTTTTT

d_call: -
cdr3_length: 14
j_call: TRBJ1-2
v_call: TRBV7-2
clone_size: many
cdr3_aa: CASSFNAGSGGYTF
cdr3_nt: TGTGCCAGCAGCTTTAATGCAGGGAGTGGTGGCTACACCTTC

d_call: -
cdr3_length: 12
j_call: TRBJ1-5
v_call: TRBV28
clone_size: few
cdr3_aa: CASRERDQPQHF
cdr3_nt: TGTGCCAGCAGGGAGAGAGATCAGCCCCAGCATTTT

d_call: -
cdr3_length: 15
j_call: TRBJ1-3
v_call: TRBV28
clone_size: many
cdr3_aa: CASSLERTSGNTIYF
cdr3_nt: TGTGCCAGCAGTTTGGAACGGACCTCTGGAAACACCATATATTTT

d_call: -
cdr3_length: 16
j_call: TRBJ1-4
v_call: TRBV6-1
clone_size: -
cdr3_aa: CASSEHGHATNEKLFF
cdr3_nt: TGTGCCAGCAGTGAACATGGCCACGCAACTAATGAAAAACTGTTTTTT

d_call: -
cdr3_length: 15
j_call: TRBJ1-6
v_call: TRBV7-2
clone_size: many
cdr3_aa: CASSLGQEYNSPLHF
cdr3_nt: TGTGCCAGCAGCTTAGGACAGGAGTATAATTCACCCCTCCACTTT

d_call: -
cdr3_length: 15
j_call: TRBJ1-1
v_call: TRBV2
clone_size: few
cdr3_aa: CASREARGAIAEAFF
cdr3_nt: TGTGCCAGCAGGGAGGCCCGGGGGGCAATCGCTGAAGCTTTCTTT

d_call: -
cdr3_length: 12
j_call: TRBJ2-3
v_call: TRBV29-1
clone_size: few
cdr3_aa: CSVVGSTDTQYF
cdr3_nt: TGCAGCGTTGTGGGAAGCACAGATACGCAGTATTTT

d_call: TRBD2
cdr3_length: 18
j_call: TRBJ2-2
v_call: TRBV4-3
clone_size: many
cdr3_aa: CASSQGAGTSGRTGELFF
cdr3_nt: TGCGCCAGCAGCCAAGGGGCCGGGACTAGCGGGAGGACCGGGGAGCTGTTTTTT

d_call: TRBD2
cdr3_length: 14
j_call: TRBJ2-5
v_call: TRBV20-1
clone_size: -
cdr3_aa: CSARNGGGQETQYF
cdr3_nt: TGCAGTGCTAGGAACGGGGGGGGTCAAGAGACCCAGTACTTC

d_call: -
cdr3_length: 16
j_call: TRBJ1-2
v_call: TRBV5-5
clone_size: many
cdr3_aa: CASSSRDTQFGSGYTF
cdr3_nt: TGTGCCAGCAGCTCTCGGGACACCCAGTTTGGATCTGGCTACACCTTC

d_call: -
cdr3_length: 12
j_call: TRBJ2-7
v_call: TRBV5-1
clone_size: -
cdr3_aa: CASRMSGFEQYF
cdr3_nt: TGCGCCAGCAGGATGTCAGGGTTCGAGCAGTACTTC

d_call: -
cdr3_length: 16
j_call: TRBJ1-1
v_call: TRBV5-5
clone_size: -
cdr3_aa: CASRQQPTTPNTEAFF
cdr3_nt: TGTGCCAGCAGGCAACAGCCCACCACACCGAACACTGAAGCTTTCTTT

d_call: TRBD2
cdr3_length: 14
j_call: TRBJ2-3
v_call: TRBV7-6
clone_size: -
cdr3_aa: CASTKRGEMDTQYF
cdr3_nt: TGTGCCAGCACTAAGCGGGGAGAGATGGATACGCAGTATTTT

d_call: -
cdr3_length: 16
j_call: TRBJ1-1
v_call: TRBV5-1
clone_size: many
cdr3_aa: CASRKGTTPLNTEAFF
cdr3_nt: TGCGCCAGCAGGAAGGGGACAACTCCATTGAACACTGAAGCTTTCTTT

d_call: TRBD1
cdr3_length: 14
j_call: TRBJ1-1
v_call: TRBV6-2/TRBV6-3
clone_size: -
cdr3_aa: CASSLRQGRTEAFF
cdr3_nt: TGTGCCAGCAGTTTGAGACAGGGGCGGACTGAAGCTTTCTTT

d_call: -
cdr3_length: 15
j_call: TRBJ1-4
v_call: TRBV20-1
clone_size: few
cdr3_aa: CSARDLWGGSEKLFF
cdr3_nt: TGCAGTGCTAGAGATCTGTGGGGGGGGAGTGAAAAACTGTTTTTT

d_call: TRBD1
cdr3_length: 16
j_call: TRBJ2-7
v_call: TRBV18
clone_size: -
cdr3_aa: CASSPSLGQGASGEYF
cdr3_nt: TGTGCCAGCTCACCGTCCCTTGGACAGGGGGCCTCTGGCGAGTACTTC

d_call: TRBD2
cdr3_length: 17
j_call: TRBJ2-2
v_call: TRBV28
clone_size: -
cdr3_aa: CASSFTGTSGITGELFF
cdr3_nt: TGTGCCAGCAGTTTTACAGGGACTAGCGGGATCACCGGGGAGCTGTTTTTT

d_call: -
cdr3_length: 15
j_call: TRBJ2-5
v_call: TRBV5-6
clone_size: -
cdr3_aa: CASSFLIPGQETQYF
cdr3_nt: TGTGCCAGCAGCTTTTTGATTCCGGGCCAAGAGACCCAGTACTTC

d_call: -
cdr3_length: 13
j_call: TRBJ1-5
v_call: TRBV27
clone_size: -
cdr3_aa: CASSWGGNQPQHF
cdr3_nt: TGTGCCAGCAGTTGGGGTGGCAATCAGCCCCAGCATTTT

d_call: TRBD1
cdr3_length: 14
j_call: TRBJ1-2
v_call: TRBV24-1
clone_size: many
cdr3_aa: CATSDAGQNYGYTF
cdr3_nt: TGTGCCACCAGTGATGCGGGACAGAACTATGGCTACACCTTC

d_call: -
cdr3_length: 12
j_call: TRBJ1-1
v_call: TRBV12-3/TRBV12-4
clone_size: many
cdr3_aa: CASSLGRAEAFF
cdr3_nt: TGTGCCAGCAGTTTGGGACGCGCTGAAGCTTTCTTT

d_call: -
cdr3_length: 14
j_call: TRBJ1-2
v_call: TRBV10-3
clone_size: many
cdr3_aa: CAISGTVTNYGYTF
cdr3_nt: TGTGCCATCAGTGGGACGGTCACTAACTATGGCTACACCTTC

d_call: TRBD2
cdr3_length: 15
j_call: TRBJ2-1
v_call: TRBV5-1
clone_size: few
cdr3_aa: CASSMREGQYNEQFF
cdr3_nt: TGCGCCAGCAGCATGCGGGAGGGCCAATACAATGAGCAGTTCTTC

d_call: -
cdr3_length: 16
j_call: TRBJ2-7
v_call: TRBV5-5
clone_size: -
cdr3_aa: CASSLMGVGSSYEQYF
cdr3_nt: TGTGCCAGCAGCCTCATGGGGGTCGGAAGCTCCTACGAGCAGTACTTC

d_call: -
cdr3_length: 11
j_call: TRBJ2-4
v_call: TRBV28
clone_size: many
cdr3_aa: CASLNRDIQYF
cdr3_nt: TGTGCCAGCCTAAACCGGGACATCCAGTACTTC

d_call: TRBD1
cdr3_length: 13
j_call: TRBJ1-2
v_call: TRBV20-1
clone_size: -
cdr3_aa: CSATGGKNYGYTF
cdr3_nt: TGCAGTGCTACAGGGGGAAAAAACTATGGCTACACCTTC

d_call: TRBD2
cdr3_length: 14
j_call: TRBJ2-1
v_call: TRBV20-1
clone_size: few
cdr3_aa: CSARSGSSYNEQFF
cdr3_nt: TGCAGTGCTAGAAGCGGGAGCTCCTACAATGAGCAGTTCTTC

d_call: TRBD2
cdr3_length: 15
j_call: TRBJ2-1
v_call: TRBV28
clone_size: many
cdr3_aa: CASSVRLAGGNEQFF
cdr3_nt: TGTGCCAGCAGTGTCAGACTAGCGGGAGGGAATGAGCAGTTCTTC

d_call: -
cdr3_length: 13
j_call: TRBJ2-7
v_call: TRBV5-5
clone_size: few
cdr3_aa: CASGTLDTYEQYF
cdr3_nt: TGTGCCAGCGGTACACTAGATACCTACGAGCAGTACTTC

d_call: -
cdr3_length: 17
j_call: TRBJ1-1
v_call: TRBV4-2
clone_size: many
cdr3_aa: CASSQESTSVGRTEAFF
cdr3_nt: TGTGCCAGCAGCCAAGAAAGTACCTCGGTGGGGCGCACTGAAGCTTTCTTT

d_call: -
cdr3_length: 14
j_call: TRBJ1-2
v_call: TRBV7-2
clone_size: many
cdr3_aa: CASRRTFTGYGYTF
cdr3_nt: TGTGCCAGCAGACGCACCTTCACAGGGTACGGCTACACCTTC

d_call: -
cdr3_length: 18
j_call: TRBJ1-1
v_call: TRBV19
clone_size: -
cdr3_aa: CASSARQVGVRMNTEAFF
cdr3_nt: TGTGCCAGTAGTGCCCGACAGGTGGGGGTTCGGATGAACACTGAAGCTTTCTTT

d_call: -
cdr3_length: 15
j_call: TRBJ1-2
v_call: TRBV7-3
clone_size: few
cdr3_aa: CASSLTGGRGGGYTF
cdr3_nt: TGTGCCAGCAGCTTAACGGGGGGGCGGGGAGGAGGCTACACCTTC

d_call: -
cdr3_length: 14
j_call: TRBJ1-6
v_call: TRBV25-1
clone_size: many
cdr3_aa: CASSRTAGKSPLHF
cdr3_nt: TGTGCCAGCAGTCGTACGGCTGGGAAGTCACCCCTCCACTTT

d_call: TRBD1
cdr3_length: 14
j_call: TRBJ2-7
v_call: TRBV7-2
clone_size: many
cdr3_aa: CASSFGQGSYEQYF
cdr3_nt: TGTGCCAGCAGCTTTGGACAGGGCTCCTACGAGCAGTACTTC

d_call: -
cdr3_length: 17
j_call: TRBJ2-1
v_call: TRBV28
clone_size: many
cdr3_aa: CASSHTATGPRYNEQFF
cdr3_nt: TGTGCCAGCAGTCACACAGCAACAGGGCCGCGGTACAATGAGCAGTTCTTC

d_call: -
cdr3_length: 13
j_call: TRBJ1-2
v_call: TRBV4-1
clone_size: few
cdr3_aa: CASSQGRNYGYTF
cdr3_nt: TGCGCCAGCAGCCAGGGGCGGAACTATGGCTACACCTTC

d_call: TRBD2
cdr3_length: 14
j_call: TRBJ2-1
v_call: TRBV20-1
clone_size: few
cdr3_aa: CSANPGLVNNEQFF
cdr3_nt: TGCAGTGCTAACCCGGGACTAGTCAACAATGAGCAGTTCTTC

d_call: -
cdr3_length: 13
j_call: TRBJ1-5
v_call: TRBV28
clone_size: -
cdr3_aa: CASSPGAVQPQHF
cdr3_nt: TGTGCCAGCAGTCCAGGGGCGGTTCAGCCCCAGCATTTT

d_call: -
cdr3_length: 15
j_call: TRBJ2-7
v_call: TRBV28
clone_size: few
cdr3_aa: CASSPPTRGSYEQYF
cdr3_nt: TGTGCCAGCAGTCCCCCCACCAGGGGCTCCTACGAGCAGTACTTC

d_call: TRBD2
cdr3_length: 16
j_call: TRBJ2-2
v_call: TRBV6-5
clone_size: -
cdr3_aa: CASRRLAGGRGGELFF
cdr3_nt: TGTGCCAGCAGACGACTAGCGGGAGGGAGGGGCGGGGAGCTGTTTTTT

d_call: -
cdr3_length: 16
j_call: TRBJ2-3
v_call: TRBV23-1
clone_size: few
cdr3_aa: CASSDKGAGRTDTQYF
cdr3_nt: TGCGCCAGCAGCGATAAGGGTGCAGGCCGTACAGATACGCAGTATTTT

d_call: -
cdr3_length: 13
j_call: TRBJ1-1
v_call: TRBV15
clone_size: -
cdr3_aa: CATSRATGTEAFF
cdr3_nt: TGTGCCACCAGCAGAGCCACAGGGACTGAAGCTTTCTTT

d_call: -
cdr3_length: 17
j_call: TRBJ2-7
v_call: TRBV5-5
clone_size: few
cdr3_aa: CASSPLPHSTPSYEQYF
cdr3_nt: TGTGCCAGCAGCCCCCTTCCCCACTCGACACCTTCCTACGAGCAGTACTTC

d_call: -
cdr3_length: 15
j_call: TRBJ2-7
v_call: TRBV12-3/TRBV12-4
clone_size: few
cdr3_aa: CATGRGGSVPLEQYF
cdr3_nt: TGTGCCACCGGTCGAGGAGGGAGCGTCCCTCTCGAGCAGTACTTC